A single sample is the source of the 10 T cell receptor beta chains below, sequenced in a study of shared clonotypes between healthy human individuals. CD45RO-negative cells were positively selected for CCR7, leaving out terminally differentiated effector memory CD45RA+ cells. Profiling relied on immunoSEQ multiplex PCR, and the TCRdb table lists in-frame clones only, not all of them. The sample lists about 2.2 million clones; 80% to 95% were seen once. The sample comprised naive CD8+ T cells from PBMCs. These receptors were collected from a man between 18 and 35 years old in good health. Some clones in this sample may be carry-over from other donors' samples.

This rearrangement joins TRBV9 to TRBJ1-4; D not resolved. Germline V CDR1 and CDR2: SGDLS, YYNGEE. Deletions cut 0 bases from V and 7 bases from J, with 7 bases between. The CDR3 sequence is 13 residues long. The DNA of the CDR3 is TGTGCCAGCAGCGTAGGGGCGGGTGAAAAACTGTTTTTT. It encodes CASSVGAGEKLFF.

This chain uses TRBV12-5 with TRBJ1-5; 9 nucleotides align to TRBD1. The length of the CDR3 is 15 residues. Unmatched junction bases numbered 8, after V lost 5 bases and J lost 6 bases. CDR1 is LGHNT, CDR2 FRNRAP, per germline. DNA of the CDR3: TGTGCTAGTGGTACCCAGGACAGGGGTATTCAGCCCCAGCATTTT. Translating it yields CASGTQDRGIQPQHF. Full variable domain (rest looked up from reference TRBV12-5 and TRBJ1-5): DARVTQTPRHKVTEMGQEVTMRCQPILGHNTVFWYRQTMMQGLELLAYFRNRAPLDDSGMPKDRFSAEMPDATLATLKIQPSEPRDSAVYFCASGTQDRGIQPQHFGDGTRLSIL.

J is TRBJ1-1 and V is TRBV19; perhaps TRBD1 as D (6 bases). CDR1 and CDR2 (germline): LNHDA, SQIVND (reference sequence). The V end was cut by 9 bases, the J end by 2 bases, with 13 bases between. CDR3 length: 13 amino acids. As DNA, the CDR3 is TGTGCCAGCAAGAGGACAGCCAACACTGAAGCTTTCTTT. It translates to CASKRTANTEAFF.

The genes are TRBV9 and TRBJ1-4; 8 bases line up with TRBD1. The CDR3 runs 14 residues. V was clipped by 3 bases and J by 7 bases; unmatched bases: 5. Germline CDR1 is SGDLS and CDR2 is YYNGEE. As DNA, the CDR3 is TGTGCCAGCAGCGCGACAGGGGCGAGTGAAAAACTGTTTTTT. Its protein product is CASSATGASEKLFF.

This chain links TRBV28 with TRBJ2-7; 7 bases agree with TRBD2. CDR3 length: 15 amino acids. V shed 7 bases and J 7 bases; nucleotides not matched to a gene: 16. From germline, CDR1 is MDHEN and CDR2 SYDVKM. DNA for the CDR3: TGTGCCAGCAACGTTCGACTAGCTATAGAAGGGGAGCAGTACTTC. Translating it yields CASNVRLAIEGEQYF.

V gene TRBV4-1 combines with J gene TRBJ2-5, with a tentative D call TRBD2 (6 bases). Germline V gives CDR1 MGHRA, CDR2 YSYEKL. The CDR3 runs 11 residues. The ends were cut back, 1 base at V and 10 bases at J, with 7 bases in the middle. CDR3 DNA: TGCGCCAGCAGCCAAGCGGGGGACCAGTACTTC. Its protein is CASSQAGDQYF.

The chain is built from TRBV7-9 and TRBJ2-7, with 9 positions matching TRBD2. J gave up 0 bases and V 4 bases, and 4 bases lay outside the gene matches. Germline loops: CDR1 SEHNR, CDR2 FQNEAQ (reference sequence). The CDR3 length is 15 residues. CDR3 protein: CASSSTSGYSYEQYF. As DNA, the CDR3 is TGTGCCAGCAGCTCGACTAGCGGCTACTCCTACGAGCAGTACTTC.

As DNA, the CDR3 is TGCGCCAGCAAAGAACCCCAGGGTTGGACAGATACGCAGTATTTT. Its translation is CASKEPQGWTDTQYF. The gene calls are TRBV5-1 and TRBJ2-3, with D perhaps TRBD1 (5 bases). The CDR3 length is 15 residues. Germline V lookup: CDR1 SGHRS, CDR2 YFSETQ. V lost 6 bases and J lost 3, with 17 bases in between.

This rearrangement joins TRBV7-2 to TRBJ2-3; TRBD2 matches at 10 bases. CDR1 and CDR2 from the germline V gene are SGHTA and FQGNSA. This CDR3 is 14 amino acids long. The J segment lost 7 bases and the V segment lost 1 base, leaving 2 bases of the junction unmatched. CDR3 amino acids: CASSLGTSGNTQYF. The CDR3 DNA is TGTGCCAGCAGCTTAGGGACTAGCGGTAATACGCAGTATTTT.

This rearrangement joins TRBV7-7 to TRBJ1-5, with D tentatively TRBD1 (5 bases). The germline V gene has CDR1 SSHAT and CDR2 FNYEAQ (reference sequence). The V gene lost 5 bases and the J gene lost 2 bases, with 19 bases spanning the gap. The CDR3 covers 17 residues. CDR3 sequence: CASSLRDPPSGNQPQHF. The CDR3 DNA follows: TGTGCCAGCAGCCTCCGGGACCCTCCCTCGGGCAATCAGCCCCAGCATTTT.